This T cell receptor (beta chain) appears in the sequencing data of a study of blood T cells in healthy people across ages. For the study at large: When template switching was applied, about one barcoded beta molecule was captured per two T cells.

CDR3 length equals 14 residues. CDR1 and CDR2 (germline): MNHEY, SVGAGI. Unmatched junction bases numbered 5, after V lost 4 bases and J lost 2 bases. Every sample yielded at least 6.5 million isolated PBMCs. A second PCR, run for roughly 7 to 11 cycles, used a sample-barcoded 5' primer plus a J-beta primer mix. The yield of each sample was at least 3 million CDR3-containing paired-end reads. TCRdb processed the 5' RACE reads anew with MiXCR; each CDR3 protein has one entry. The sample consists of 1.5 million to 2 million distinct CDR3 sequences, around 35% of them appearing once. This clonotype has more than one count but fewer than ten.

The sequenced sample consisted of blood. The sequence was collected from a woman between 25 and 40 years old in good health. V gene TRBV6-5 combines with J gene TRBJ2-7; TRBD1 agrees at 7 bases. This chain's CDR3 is CASSSWDSTYEQYF. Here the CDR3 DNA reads TGTGCCAGCAGTTCCTGGGACAGCACCTACGAGCAGTACTTC.